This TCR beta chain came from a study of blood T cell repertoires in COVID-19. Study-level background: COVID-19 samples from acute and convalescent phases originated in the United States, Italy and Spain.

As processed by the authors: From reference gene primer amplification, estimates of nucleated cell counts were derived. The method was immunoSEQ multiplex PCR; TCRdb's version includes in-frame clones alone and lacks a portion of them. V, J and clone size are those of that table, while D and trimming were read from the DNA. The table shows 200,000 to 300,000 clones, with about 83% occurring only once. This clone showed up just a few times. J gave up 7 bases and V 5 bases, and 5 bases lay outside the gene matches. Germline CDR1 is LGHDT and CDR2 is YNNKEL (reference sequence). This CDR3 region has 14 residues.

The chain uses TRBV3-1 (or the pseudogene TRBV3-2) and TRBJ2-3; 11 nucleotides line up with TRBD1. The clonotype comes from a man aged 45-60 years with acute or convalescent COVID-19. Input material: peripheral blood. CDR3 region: CASSSDRGLNTQYF. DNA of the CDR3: TGTGCCAGCAGCTCGGACAGGGGGCTTAATACGCAGTATTTT.